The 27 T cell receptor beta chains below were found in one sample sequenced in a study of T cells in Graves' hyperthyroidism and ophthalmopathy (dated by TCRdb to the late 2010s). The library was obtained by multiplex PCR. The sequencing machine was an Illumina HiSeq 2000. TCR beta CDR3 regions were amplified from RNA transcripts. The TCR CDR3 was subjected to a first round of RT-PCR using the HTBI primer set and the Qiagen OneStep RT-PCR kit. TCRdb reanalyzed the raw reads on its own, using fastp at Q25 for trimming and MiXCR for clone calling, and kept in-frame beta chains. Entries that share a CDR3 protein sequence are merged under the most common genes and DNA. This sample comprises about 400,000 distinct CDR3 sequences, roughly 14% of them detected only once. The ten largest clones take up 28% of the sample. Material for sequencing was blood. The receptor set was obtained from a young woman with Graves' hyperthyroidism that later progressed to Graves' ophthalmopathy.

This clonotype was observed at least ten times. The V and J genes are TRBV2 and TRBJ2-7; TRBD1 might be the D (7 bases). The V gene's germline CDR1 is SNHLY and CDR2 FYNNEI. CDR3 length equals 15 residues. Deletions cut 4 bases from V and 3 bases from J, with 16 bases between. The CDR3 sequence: CASSGRDSIVYEQYF. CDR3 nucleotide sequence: TGTGCCAGCAGTGGGCGGGACAGCATTGTCTACGAGCAGTACTTC. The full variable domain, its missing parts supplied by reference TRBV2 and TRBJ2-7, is EPEVTQTPSHQVTQMGQEVILRCVPISNHLYFYWYRQILGQKVEFLVSFYNNEISEKSEIFDDQFSVERPDGSNFTLKIRSTKLEDSAMYFCASSGRDSIVYEQYFGPGTRLTVT.

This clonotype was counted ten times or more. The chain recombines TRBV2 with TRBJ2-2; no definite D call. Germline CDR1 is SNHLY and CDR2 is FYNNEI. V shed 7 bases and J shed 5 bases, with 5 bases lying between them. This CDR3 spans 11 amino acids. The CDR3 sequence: CASKETGELFF. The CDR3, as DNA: TGTGCCAGCAAGGAGACCGGGGAGCTGTTTTTT.

This CDR3 is CASSLGPGRQSTFTDTQYF. As DNA, the CDR3 is TGTGCCAGCAGCTTAGGTCCGGGTCGGCAGTCTACTTTCACAGATACGCAGTATTTT. The chain employs TRBV7-9 and TRBJ2-3; D gene uncertain. The CDR3 has 19 residues. Germline V gene lookup returns CDR1 SEHNR and CDR2 FQNEAQ (reference sequence). V lost 1 base to trimming and J lost 2 bases, with 22 bases between them. The full variable domain, completed using reference TRBV7-9 and TRBJ2-3, is DTGVSQNPRHKITKRGQNVTFRCDPISEHNRLYWYRQTLGQGPEFLTYFQNEAQLEKSRLLSDRFSAERPKGSFSTLEIQRTEQGDSAMYLCASSLGPGRQSTFTDTQYFGPGTRLTVL.

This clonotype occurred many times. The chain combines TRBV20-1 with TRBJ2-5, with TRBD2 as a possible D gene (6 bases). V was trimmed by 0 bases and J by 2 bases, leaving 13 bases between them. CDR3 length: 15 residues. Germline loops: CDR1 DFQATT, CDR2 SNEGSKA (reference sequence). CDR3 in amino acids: CSARDLGRTQETQYF. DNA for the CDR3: TGCAGTGCTAGAGACCTCGGGAGAACTCAAGAGACCCAGTACTTC.

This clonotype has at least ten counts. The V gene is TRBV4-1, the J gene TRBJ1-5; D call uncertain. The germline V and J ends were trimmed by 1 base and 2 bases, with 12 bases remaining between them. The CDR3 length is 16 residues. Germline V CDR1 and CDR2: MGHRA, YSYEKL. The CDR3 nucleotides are TGCGCCAGCAGCCAAGCCCCGACCCTTGGCAATCAGCCCCAGCATTTT. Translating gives CASSQAPTLGNQPQHF.

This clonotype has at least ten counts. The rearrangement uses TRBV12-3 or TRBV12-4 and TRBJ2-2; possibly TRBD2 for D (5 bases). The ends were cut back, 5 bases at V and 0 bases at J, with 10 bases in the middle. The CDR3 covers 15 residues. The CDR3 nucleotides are TGTGCCAGCAGTAACAGCGGATCGAACACCGGGGAGCTGTTTTTT. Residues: CASSNSGSNTGELFF.

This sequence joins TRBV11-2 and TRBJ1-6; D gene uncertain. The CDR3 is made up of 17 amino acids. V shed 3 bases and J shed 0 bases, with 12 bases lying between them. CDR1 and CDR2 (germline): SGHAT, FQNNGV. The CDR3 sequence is CASSFGLGSSYNSPLHF. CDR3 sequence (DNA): TGTGCCAGCAGCTTCGGTTTGGGGAGCTCCTATAATTCACCCCTCCACTTT.

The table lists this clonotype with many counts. The CDR3 DNA follows: TGTGCTAGTGCGGGGAGGGGAAAGAACACTGAAGCTTTCTTT. This sequence encodes CASAGRGKNTEAFF. The chain is built from TRBV12-5 and TRBJ1-1; weak D call: TRBD1 (5 bases). V shed 7 bases and J shed 1 base, with 13 bases lying between them. Looked up from germline, CDR1 is LGHNT and CDR2 is FRNRAP. The CDR3 is 14 residues long.

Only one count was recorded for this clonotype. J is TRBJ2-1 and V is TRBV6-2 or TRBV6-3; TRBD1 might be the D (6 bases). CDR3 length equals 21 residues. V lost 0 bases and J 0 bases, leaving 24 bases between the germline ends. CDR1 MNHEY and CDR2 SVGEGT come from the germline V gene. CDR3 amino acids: CASSYSAGTTTYFSSYNEQFF. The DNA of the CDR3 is TGTGCCAGCAGTTACTCCGCCGGGACAACGACTTATTTTAGCTCCTACAATGAGCAGTTCTTC.

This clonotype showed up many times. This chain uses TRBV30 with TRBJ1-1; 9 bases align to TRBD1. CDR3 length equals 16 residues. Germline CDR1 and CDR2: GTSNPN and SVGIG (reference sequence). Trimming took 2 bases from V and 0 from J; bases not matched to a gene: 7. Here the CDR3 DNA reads TGTGCCTGGAGTACATTGGACAGGGGCTTGAACACTGAAGCTTTCTTT. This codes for CAWSTLDRGLNTEAFF.

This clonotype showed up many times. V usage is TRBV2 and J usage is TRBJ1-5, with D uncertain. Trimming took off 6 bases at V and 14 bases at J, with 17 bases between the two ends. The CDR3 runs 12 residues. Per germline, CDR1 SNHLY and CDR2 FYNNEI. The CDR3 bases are TGTGCCAGCAGGACCGACGGCGAAGAGAAGCATTTT. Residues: CASRTDGEEKHF.

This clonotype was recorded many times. The CDR3 DNA sequence: TGTGCCAGCAGCTATGACCCTTGGACTTTCCCCTACGAGCAGTACTTC. Protein product: CASSYDPWTFPYEQYF. V and J are TRBV6-2 or TRBV6-3 and TRBJ2-7, with a tentative D call TRBD2 (5 bases). CDR1 and CDR2 (germline): MNHEY, SVGEGT. The CDR3 runs to 16 residues. Between the trimmed V and J ends, which lost 6 bases and 2 bases, there was a span of 20 bases.

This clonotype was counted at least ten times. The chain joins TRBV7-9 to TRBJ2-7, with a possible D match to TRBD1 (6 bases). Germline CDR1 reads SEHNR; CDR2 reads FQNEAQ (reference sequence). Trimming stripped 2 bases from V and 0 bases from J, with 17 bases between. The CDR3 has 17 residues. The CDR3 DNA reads TGTGCCAGCAGCTTAACTATAGGACAGCCAAGCTCCTACGAGCAGTACTTC. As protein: CASSLTIGQPSSYEQYF.

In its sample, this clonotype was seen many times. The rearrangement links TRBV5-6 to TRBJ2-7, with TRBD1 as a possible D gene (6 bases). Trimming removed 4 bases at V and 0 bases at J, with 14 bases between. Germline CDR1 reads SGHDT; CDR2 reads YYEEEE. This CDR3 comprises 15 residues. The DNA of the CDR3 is TGTGCCAGCAGCATAGAATTACAGGGCTCCTACGAGCAGTACTTC. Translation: CASSIELQGSYEQYF.

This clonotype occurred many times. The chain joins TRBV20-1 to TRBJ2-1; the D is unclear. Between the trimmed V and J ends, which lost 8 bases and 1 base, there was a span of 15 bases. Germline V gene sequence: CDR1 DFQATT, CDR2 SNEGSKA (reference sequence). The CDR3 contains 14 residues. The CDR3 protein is CSSRSPESYNEQFF. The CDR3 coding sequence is TGCAGTTCCCGGAGCCCCGAGTCCTACAATGAGCAGTTCTTC.

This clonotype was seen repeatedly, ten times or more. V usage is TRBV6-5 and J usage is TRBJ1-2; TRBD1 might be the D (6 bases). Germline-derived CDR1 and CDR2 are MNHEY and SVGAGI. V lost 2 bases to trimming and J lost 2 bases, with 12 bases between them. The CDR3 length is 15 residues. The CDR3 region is CASSYGGGANYGYTF. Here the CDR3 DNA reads TGTGCCAGCAGTTACGGGGGCGGCGCAAACTATGGCTACACCTTC.

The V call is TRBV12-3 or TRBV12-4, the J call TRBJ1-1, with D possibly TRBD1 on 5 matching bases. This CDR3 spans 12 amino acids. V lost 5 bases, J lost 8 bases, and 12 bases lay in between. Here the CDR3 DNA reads TGTGCCAGCAGTGAATACGACAGCGAAGCTTTCTTT. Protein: CASSEYDSEAFF.

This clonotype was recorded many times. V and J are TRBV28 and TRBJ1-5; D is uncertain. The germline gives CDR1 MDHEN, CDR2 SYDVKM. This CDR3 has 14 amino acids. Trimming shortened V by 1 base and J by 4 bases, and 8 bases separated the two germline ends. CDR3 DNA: TGTGCCAGCAGTTTATTAGACGGTAATCAGCCCCAGCATTTT. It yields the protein CASSLLDGNQPQHF.

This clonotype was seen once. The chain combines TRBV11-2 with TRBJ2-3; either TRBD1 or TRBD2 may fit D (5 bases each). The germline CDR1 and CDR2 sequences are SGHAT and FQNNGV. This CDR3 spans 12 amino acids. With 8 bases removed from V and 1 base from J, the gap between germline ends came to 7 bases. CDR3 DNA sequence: TGTGCCAGCGGGGACGGCACAGATACGCAGTATTTT. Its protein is CASGDGTDTQYF.

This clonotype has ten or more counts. The CDR3, as DNA: TGCAGTGCTAGTGGGCTAGCGGGAGGGAATGAGCAGTTCTTC. The encoded protein is CSASGLAGGNEQFF. This sequence joins TRBV20-1 and TRBJ2-1; 12 positions match TRBD2. Germline lookup yields CDR1 DFQATT and CDR2 SNEGSKA (reference sequence). The CDR3 totals 14 residues. Trimming at V came to 3 bases and at J to 7 bases, leaving 4 bases not matched to a gene.

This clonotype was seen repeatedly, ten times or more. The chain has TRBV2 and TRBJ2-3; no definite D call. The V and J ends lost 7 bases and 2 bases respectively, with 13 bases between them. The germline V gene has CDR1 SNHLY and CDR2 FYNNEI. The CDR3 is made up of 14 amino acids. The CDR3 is CASTASPFTDTQYF. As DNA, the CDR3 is TGTGCCAGCACCGCGAGCCCCTTCACAGATACGCAGTATTTT.

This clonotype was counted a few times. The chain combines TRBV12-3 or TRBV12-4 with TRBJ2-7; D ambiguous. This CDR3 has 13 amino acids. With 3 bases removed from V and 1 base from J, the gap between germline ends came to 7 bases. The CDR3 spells CASSFHRSYEQYF. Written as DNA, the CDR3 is TGTGCCAGCAGTTTTCACAGATCCTACGAGCAGTACTTC.

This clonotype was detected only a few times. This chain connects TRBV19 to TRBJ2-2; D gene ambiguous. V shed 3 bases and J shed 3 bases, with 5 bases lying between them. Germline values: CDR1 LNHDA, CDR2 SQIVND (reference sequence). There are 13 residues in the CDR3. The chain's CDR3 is CASSISDTGELFF. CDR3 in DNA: TGTGCCAGTAGTATTTCCGACACCGGGGAGCTGTTTTTT.

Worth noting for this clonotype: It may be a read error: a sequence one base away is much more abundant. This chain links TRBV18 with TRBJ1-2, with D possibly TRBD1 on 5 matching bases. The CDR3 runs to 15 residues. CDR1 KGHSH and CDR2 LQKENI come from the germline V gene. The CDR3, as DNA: TGTGCCAGCTCACCACTTCATTCAGGGTCCTATGGCTTCACCTTC. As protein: CASSPLHSGSYGFTF.

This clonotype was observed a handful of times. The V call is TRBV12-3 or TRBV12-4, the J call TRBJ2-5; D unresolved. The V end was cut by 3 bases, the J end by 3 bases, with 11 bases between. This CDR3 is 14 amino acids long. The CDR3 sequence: CASSFPGLKETQYF. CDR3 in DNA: TGTGCCAGCAGTTTCCCCGGGCTTAAAGAGACCCAGTACTTC.

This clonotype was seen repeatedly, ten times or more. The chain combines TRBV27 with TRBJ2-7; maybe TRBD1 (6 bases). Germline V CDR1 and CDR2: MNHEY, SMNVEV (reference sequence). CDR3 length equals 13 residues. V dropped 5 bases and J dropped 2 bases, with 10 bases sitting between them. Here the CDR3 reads CASSRDIPYEQYF. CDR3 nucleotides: TGTGCCAGCAGTCGGGACATACCCTACGAGCAGTACTTC.

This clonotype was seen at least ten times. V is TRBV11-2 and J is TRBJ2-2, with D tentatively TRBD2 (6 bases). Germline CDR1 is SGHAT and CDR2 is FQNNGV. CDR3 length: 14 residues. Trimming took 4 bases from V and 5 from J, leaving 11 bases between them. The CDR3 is CASSSRLVTGELFF. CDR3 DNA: TGTGCCAGCAGCTCAAGACTAGTGACCGGGGAGCTGTTTTTT.